The 25 T cell receptor beta chains listed next were all sequenced from one sample in a study of CD8 T cells in ankylosing spondylitis. TCRdb fed the 5' RACE reads into MiXCR, producing one record per CDR3 protein. The table lists tens of thousands of distinct CDR3 sequences, 11% of them singletons. Sequencing was carried out using blood, either unsorted or a sorted T cell fraction (not recorded which). These receptors were obtained from a male donor with ankylosing spondylitis or in good health (not recorded which).

By sample share, this clonotype is medium-sized. The genes are TRBV29-1 and TRBJ1-1; D is ambiguous. The CDR3 totals 13 residues. Trimming stripped 5 bases from V and 1 base from J, with 11 bases between. The germline V gene encodes CDR1 SQVTM and CDR2 ANQGSEA. CDR3 in DNA: TGCAGCGTTCGGTCCTCAGGGAACACTGAAGCTTTCTTT. Amino acids: CSVRSSGNTEAFF.

Only a few counts were recorded for this clonotype. This sequence joins TRBV6-2 or TRBV6-3 and TRBJ1-5; possible D gene TRBD1, 5 bases. The CDR3 has 14 amino acids. Per the germline V gene, CDR1 is MNHEY and CDR2 is SVGEGT. Trimming stripped 4 bases from V and 5 bases from J, with 12 bases between. CDR3: CASSLGVRDQPQHF. The CDR3 coding sequence is TGTGCCAGCAGTTTGGGGGTGAGGGATCAGCCCCAGCATTTT.

This clonotype was counted ten times or more. The chain recombines TRBV29-1 with TRBJ2-1, with 9 positions matching TRBD2. Germline assignment: CDR1 SQVTM and CDR2 ANQGSEA. The CDR3 is made up of 14 amino acids. Unmatched junction bases numbered 7, after V lost 3 bases and J lost 7 bases. CDR3 amino acids: CSVDRAGGGNEQFF. The CDR3 bases are TGCAGCGTTGACAGGGCGGGGGGGGGAAATGAGCAGTTCTTC.

The rearrangement uses TRBV5-1 and TRBJ2-3; TRBD2 aligns across 9 bases. There are 16 residues in the CDR3. Germline V gene sequence: CDR1 SGHRS, CDR2 YFSETQ. V lost 0 bases, J lost 2 bases, and 4 bases stayed unmatched. The CDR3 DNA sequence: TGCGCCAGCAGCTTGGGACTAGCGGCCCTCACAGATACGCAGTATTTT. Translation: CASSLGLAALTDTQYF.

This clonotype was observed at least ten times. The J gene is TRBJ1-2, the V gene TRBV16; no clear D gene. Germline V lookup: CDR1 KGHSY, CDR2 FQNENV. The CDR3 covers 14 residues. V lost 3 bases and J 3 bases, leaving 11 bases between the germline ends. The CDR3 DNA follows: TGTGCCAGCAGCCAGACCCCGGTTGACTATGGCTACACCTTC. It translates to CASSQTPVDYGYTF.

At least ten counts were recorded for this clonotype. The V and J genes are TRBV29-1 and TRBJ2-5; possible D gene TRBD1, 6 bases. The V and J ends lost 1 base and 3 bases respectively, with 15 bases between them. Germline CDR1 reads SQVTM; CDR2 reads ANQGSEA. The CDR3 has 15 residues. The CDR3 nucleotides are TGCAGCGTTGAAGGACAGGCAGGGAGAAAAGAGACCCAGTACTTC. This encodes CSVEGQAGRKETQYF.

This clonotype was seen at least ten times. The V gene is TRBV5-1, the J gene TRBJ2-7; TRBD2 agrees at 9 bases. Germline CDR1 SGHRS, CDR2 YFSETQ. CDR3 length: 15 residues. V dropped 5 bases and J dropped 3; count of bases not matched to a gene: 9. CDR3 loop: CASSPTLAGRYEQYF. The CDR3 DNA follows: TGCGCCAGCAGTCCGACTCTAGCGGGGCGCTACGAGCAGTACTTC.

The CDR3 loop reads CASSLGPSSYNEQFF. DNA of the CDR3: TGCGCCAGCAGCTTGGGGCCCAGCTCCTACAATGAGCAGTTCTTC. The chain employs TRBV5-1 and TRBJ2-1; D uncertain. This CDR3 is built from 15 residues. V shed 0 bases and J shed 0 bases, with 7 bases lying between them. Germline V gene lookup returns CDR1 SGHRS and CDR2 YFSETQ.

On this clonotype: A much larger clone differs by one base, so this may be a read error. The gene calls are TRBV7-8 and TRBJ1-2; 8 bases agree with TRBD1. CDR3 length: 17 residues. Germline V lookup: CDR1 SGHVS, CDR2 FQNEAQ. The CDR3 protein is CASSPSRGDRIDYVYTF. In DNA, the CDR3 is TGTGCCAGCAGCCCCTCGCGCGGGGACAGGATCGACTATGTCTACACCTTC.

This clonotype was recorded at least ten times. This chain joins TRBV5-1 and TRBJ2-7; maybe TRBD1 (6 bases). The CDR3 consists of 15 residues. CDR1 and CDR2 (germline): SGHRS, YFSETQ. Trimming cost V 4 bases and J 3 bases, with 17 bases left between them. CDR3 sequence (DNA): TGCGCCAGCAGCCTTCCCCAGGGGACGTTCTACGAGCAGTACTTC. It encodes CASSLPQGTFYEQYF.

The rearrangement uses TRBV29-1 and TRBJ2-7, with 7 bases fitting TRBD1. CDR3 length: 11 residues. V shed 5 bases and J 7 bases; nucleotides not matched to a gene: 5. Germline CDR1 reads SQVTM; CDR2 reads ANQGSEA. The CDR3 nucleotides read TGCAGCGTTCACAGGGGCCAGGAGCAGTACTTC. It yields the protein CSVHRGQEQYF.

This clonotype was seen many times. This chain joins TRBV20-1 and TRBJ2-7; D not certain. This CDR3 contains 13 residues. Germline V CDR1 and CDR2: DFQATT, SNEGSKA (reference sequence). V was cut by 3 bases and J by 3 bases, with 12 bases left in between. For the CDR3, the DNA is TGCAGTGCTAGTTTAGGACCGAACTACGAGCAGTACTTC. Amino acid sequence: CSASLGPNYEQYF.

This clonotype was counted many times. This chain connects TRBV7-9 to TRBJ1-2; D is perhaps TRBD1 (5 bases). Germline values: CDR1 SEHNR, CDR2 FQNEAQ (reference sequence). The CDR3 covers 13 residues. Deletions cut 3 bases from V and 6 bases from J, with 11 bases between. The CDR3 loop reads CASSLRDYDGYTF. The CDR3 DNA reads as TGTGCCAGCAGCTTGAGGGACTATGATGGCTACACCTTC.

This clonotype was seen ten or more times. The genes are TRBV12-3 or TRBV12-4 and TRBJ2-7, with D hard to call. This CDR3 is 12 amino acids long. Trimming removed 1 base from V and 6 bases from J, with 7 bases in between. CDR3 residues: CASSLDGSEQYF. As DNA, the CDR3 is TGTGCCAGCAGTTTAGACGGGTCCGAGCAGTACTTC.

The sample holds many counts of this clonotype. This chain joins TRBV28 and TRBJ2-7; no clear D. V lost 10 bases to trimming and J lost 3 bases, with 10 bases between them. The germline V gene encodes CDR1 MDHEN and CDR2 SYDVKM. The CDR3 is 11 amino acids. CDR3 residues: CAISGGYEQYF. The CDR3 nucleotides read TGTGCCATCTCAGGCGGCTACGAGCAGTACTTC.

Of note for this clonotype: The germline gene is not matched at one end of the junction; a read error may be the cause. The genes are TRBV29-1 and TRBJ2-2; 9 positions match TRBD2. Germline V gene data show CDR1 as SQVTM and CDR2 as ANQGSEA. This CDR3 spans 15 amino acids. The CDR3 nucleotides read TGCAGCGGCCTCCTCCTAGCGGGGCTCACCGGGGAGCTGTATTTT. Protein product: CSGLLLAGLTGELYF.

This clonotype was counted only a few times. The J gene is TRBJ2-1, the V gene TRBV2; D is unresolved. Trimming shortened V by 7 bases and J by 1 base, and 14 bases separated the two germline ends. Germline CDR1 SNHLY, CDR2 FYNNEI. The CDR3 spans 15 residues. The CDR3 DNA sequence: TGTGCCAGCAAAAGAGAGGCGGCATCCTACAATGAGCAGTTCTTC. Protein: CASKREAASYNEQFF.

This clonotype was seen at least ten times. V and J are TRBV12-3 or TRBV12-4 and TRBJ1-3; no reliable D call. The CDR3 is 15 residues long. The V gene lost 8 bases and the J gene lost 3 bases, with 17 bases spanning the gap. The CDR3, as DNA: TGTGCCAGCGGCCAATTCGGGCAGATTGGAAACACCATATATTTT. Translated, it gives CASGQFGQIGNTIYF.

With respect to this clonotype: This clone may be a read error of a much larger clone one base away. The chain combines TRBV5-1 with TRBJ2-2; D is unresolved. Per germline, CDR1 SGHRS and CDR2 YFSETQ. This CDR3 is 14 amino acids long. CDR3 protein: CANSWGINTGELFF. Written as DNA, the CDR3 is TGCGCCAACAGCTGGGGAATTAACACCGGGGAGCTGTTTTTT.

This clonotype has at least ten counts. The rearrangement links TRBV5-1 to TRBJ2-4; D is ambiguous. Germline CDR1 reads SGHRS; CDR2 reads YFSETQ. The germline V and J ends were trimmed by 0 bases and 7 bases, with 11 bases remaining between them. This CDR3 is built from 14 residues. The CDR3 sequence is CASSLGSLENIQYF. CDR3 sequence (DNA): TGCGCCAGCAGCTTGGGAAGCTTGGAGAACATTCAGTACTTC.

The chain couples TRBV7-8 to TRBJ1-3; 12 nucleotides align to TRBD1. The CDR3 loop spans 18 amino acids. V shed 1 base and J 7 bases; nucleotides not matched to a gene: 11. The germline V gene has CDR1 SGHVS and CDR2 FQNEAQ. DNA of the CDR3: TGTGCCAGCAGCTTAGTTTCGACCGGGACAGGGGGCAGGAACACCATATATTTT. Protein sequence: CASSLVSTGTGGRNTIYF.

This clonotype occurred a few times. This chain uses TRBV28 with TRBJ1-5; no clear D gene. This CDR3 contains 12 residues. The germline V gene has CDR1 MDHEN and CDR2 SYDVKM. V lost 5 bases, J lost 4 bases, and 6 bases lay in between. The CDR3 DNA reads TGTGCCAGCAGTCAAGATAATCAGCCCCAGCATTTT. Its protein is CASSQDNQPQHF. Combining the CDR3 with reference TRBV28 and TRBJ1-5 gives the whole variable domain DVKVTQSSRYLVKRTGEKVFLECVQDMDHENMFWYRQDPGLGLRLIYFSYDVKMKEKGDIPEGYSVSREKKERFSLILESASTNQTSMYLCASSQDNQPQHFGDGTRLSIL.

This clonotype has at least ten counts. V usage is TRBV7-2 and J usage is TRBJ2-5; 9 bases fit TRBD2. Per the germline V gene, CDR1 is SGHTA and CDR2 is FQGNSA. This CDR3 is built from 16 residues. Germline trimming cut 2 bases from V and 5 bases from J; bases unmatched to any gene: 9. For the CDR3, the DNA is TGTGCCAGCAGCTTAAGCGGAGCGGGGGGAGGTGAGACCCAGTACTTC. This translates into CASSLSGAGGGETQYF.

This chain uses TRBV11-2 with TRBJ2-3, with D possibly being TRBD1 (5 bases). Trimming removed 5 bases at V and 6 bases at J, with 24 bases between. The CDR3 contains 17 residues. CDR1 is SGHAT and CDR2 is FQNNGV in the germline V gene. CDR3 nucleotides: TGTGCCAGCAGCCCTTGGCCTAGGGGCTCCAGGCACGATACGCAGTATTTT. Amino acids: CASSPWPRGSRHDTQYF.

This clonotype occurred many times. This chain links TRBV12-3 or TRBV12-4 with TRBJ2-1; D possibly corresponds to TRBD2 (6 bases). V dropped 1 base and J dropped 4 bases, with 11 bases sitting between them. The CDR3 loop spans 15 amino acids. The CDR3 protein is CASSLGREAYNEQFF. The DNA for the CDR3 is TGTGCCAGCAGTTTAGGCAGGGAGGCTTACAATGAGCAGTTCTTC.